These 22 T cell receptor beta chains originate from one sample sequenced in a study of control samples from healthy donors and cancer patients. Produced via immunoSEQ multiplex PCR; TCRdb's table is partial and in-frame only. The repertoire has roughly 100,000 clones, 85% to 90% of them found once; the top ten carry about a fifth. The specimen sequenced was PBMCs. These receptors came from a man aged 60-69 years with lung cancer.

The chain couples TRBV28 to TRBJ1-3, with D unclear. V gave up 9 bases and J gave up 1 base, with 10 bases separating them. The CDR3 contains 13 residues. Germline V gives CDR1 MDHEN, CDR2 SYDVKM. The CDR3, as DNA: TGTGCCAGTCGCGGAGGATCTGGAAACACCATATATTTT. It translates to CASRGGSGNTIYF.

The chain joins TRBV6-5 to TRBJ2-3; 7 nucleotides align to TRBD2. The germline gives CDR1 MNHEY, CDR2 SVGAGI. J lost 4 bases, V lost 2 bases, and 3 bases had no gene match. The CDR3 is 14 residues long. The CDR3 is CASSYLRGADTQYF. CDR3 sequence (DNA): TGTGCCAGCAGTTACCTCCGGGGGGCAGATACGCAGTATTTT.

A single count supports this clone. V and J are TRBV5-1 and TRBJ1-6; perhaps TRBD1 as D (5 bases). Trimming cost V 2 bases and J 5 bases, with 23 bases left between them. From germline, CDR1 is SGHRS and CDR2 YFSETQ. The CDR3 consists of 19 residues. The CDR3 sequence: CASSLDPTAYSDNNSPLHF. The CDR3 nucleotides are TGCGCCAGCAGCTTAGACCCGACAGCCTACTCTGACAATAATTCACCCCTCCACTTT.

V usage is TRBV15 and J usage is TRBJ2-7; no definite D call. Per the germline V gene, CDR1 is LNHNV and CDR2 is YYDKDF (reference sequence). The CDR3 length is 12 residues. Trimming stripped 0 bases from V and 5 bases from J, with 5 bases between. The DNA for the CDR3 is TGTGCCACCAGCAGAGATGGGGACGAGCAGTACGTC. Amino acid sequence: CATSRDGDEQYV.

The chain carries TRBV5-6 and TRBJ1-1; unclear D gene. The V gene's germline CDR1 is SGHDT and CDR2 YYEEEE. The CDR3 loop spans 14 amino acids. V lost 4 bases, J lost 4 bases, and 14 bases lay in between. CDR3 protein: CASSPRRAATEAFF. The CDR3 DNA sequence: TGTGCCAGCAGCCCCCGTAGGGCAGCCACTGAAGCTTTCTTT.

Written as DNA, the CDR3 is TGTGCCTGGAGTGTATTCAGAGGACAGGGGGCTTCTAACTATGGCTACACCTTC. Protein product: CAWSVFRGQGASNYGYTF. The chain recombines TRBV30 with TRBJ1-2; TRBD1 matches 11 bases. The V segment lost 0 bases and the J segment 0 bases; nucleotides outside the gene matches: 9. Germline V gives CDR1 GTSNPN, CDR2 SVGIG (reference sequence). CDR3 size: 18 residues. Full variable domain (outside the CDR3, taken from reference TRBV30 and TRBJ1-2): SQTIHQWPATLVQPVGSPLSLECTVEGTSNPNLYWYRQAAGRGLQLLFYSVGIGQISSEVPQNLSASRPQDRQFILSSKKLLLSDSGFYLCAWSVFRGQGASNYGYTFGSGTRLTVV.

The chain combines TRBV5-1 with TRBJ2-7; 9 bases align to TRBD1. Germline values: CDR1 SGHRS, CDR2 YFSETQ. The CDR3 runs 14 residues. Trimming took 1 base from V and 7 from J; bases not matched to a gene: 6. The chain's CDR3 is CASSLTGGMREQYF. CDR3 nucleotide sequence: TGCGCCAGCAGCTTGACAGGGGGCATGCGGGAGCAGTACTTC.

The chain carries TRBV6-5 and TRBJ1-2; 7 positions match TRBD1. Per the germline V gene, CDR1 is MNHEY and CDR2 is SVGAGI. The CDR3 is 13 residues long. Trimming took 10 bases from V and 1 from J; bases not matched to a gene: 6. The CDR3 DNA is TGTGCCATTTCGACAGGGTTTAACTATGGCTACACCTTC. Translating it yields CAISTGFNYGYTF.

This chain links TRBV29-1 with TRBJ1-3; TRBD1 aligns across 8 bases. The CDR3 is 13 amino acids. Germline CDR1 is SQVTM and CDR2 is ANQGSEA. The trim removed 4 bases at V and 8 bases at J, leaving 7 bases unmatched. CDR3 coding DNA: TGCAGCGTTGGGGCAGGGGGCGCGGACACCATATATTTT. It is translated as CSVGAGGADTIYF.

This CDR3 is CASSTRTGGMAWANVLTF. For the CDR3, the DNA is TGTGCCAGCAGCACCCGGACAGGGGGAATGGCCTGGGCCAACGTCCTGACTTTC. The chain joins TRBV9 to TRBJ2-6; 10 bases align to TRBD1. The CDR3 is 18 residues long. The V and J ends lost 4 bases and 5 bases, in that order; junction bases with no gene match: 12. From germline, CDR1 is SGDLS and CDR2 YYNGEE.

The chain employs TRBV2 and TRBJ2-3; D is ambiguous. V was cut by 3 bases and J by 1 base, with 11 bases left in between. Germline CDR1 and CDR2: SNHLY and FYNNEI. The CDR3 totals 15 residues. The CDR3 loop reads CASSDRTARTDTQYF. The CDR3, as DNA: TGTGCCAGCAGTGACCGAACGGCCCGCACAGATACGCAGTATTTT.

This chain uses TRBV7-2 with TRBJ2-5; D unresolved. The CDR3 is made up of 14 amino acids. Germline CDR1 SGHTA, CDR2 FQGNSA. V gave up 0 bases and J gave up 5 bases, with 10 bases separating them. The CDR3 loop is CASSLAGSGETQYF. The CDR3 DNA reads as TGTGCCAGCAGCTTAGCAGGGTCCGGTGAGACCCAGTACTTC. Supplemented by reference TRBV7-2 and TRBJ2-5, the full variable domain reads GAGVSQSPSNKVTEKGKDVELRCDPISGHTALYWYRQSLGQGLEFLIYFQGNSAPDKSGLPSDRFSAERTGGSVSTLTIQRTQQEDSAVYLCASSLAGSGETQYFGPGTRLLVL.

The V gene is TRBV29-1, the J gene TRBJ1-2; D call uncertain. From germline, CDR1 is SQVTM and CDR2 ANQGSEA. This CDR3 has 13 amino acids. The V and J ends lost 1 base and 5 bases respectively, with 11 bases between them. The CDR3 nucleotides are TGCAGCGTTGAAGCCGGCAACCGTTATGGCTACACCTTC. As protein: CSVEAGNRYGYTF.

The chain links TRBV5-4 to TRBJ2-3, with 11 bases fitting TRBD2. Germline trimming cut 0 bases from V and 5 bases from J; bases unmatched to any gene: 2. The CDR3 spans 15 residues. In germline, CDR1 is SGHNT, CDR2 YYREEE (reference sequence). For the CDR3, the DNA is TGTGCCAGCAGCTTGGGCCTAGCGGGGGGAGATACGCAGTATTTT. Its translation is CASSLGLAGGDTQYF.

The CDR3: CASSLLLGDNEQFF. In nucleotides, the CDR3 is TGTGCCAGCAGCTTACTATTGGGGGACAATGAGCAGTTCTTC. The chain is built from TRBV7-6 and TRBJ2-1; perhaps D is TRBD1 or TRBD2 (5 bases each). The CDR3 consists of 14 residues. CDR1 SGHVS and CDR2 FNYEAQ come from the germline V gene. The germline V and J ends were trimmed by 2 bases and 5 bases, with 10 bases remaining between them.

CDR3 residues: CASSPGQNNSPLHF. The CDR3, as DNA: TGCGCCAGCAGTCCGGGACAGAATAATTCACCCCTCCACTTT. The chain joins TRBV5-1 to TRBJ1-6; 7 nucleotides agree with TRBD1. CDR3 length: 14 residues. V lost 5 bases to trimming and J lost 5 bases; unmatched junction nucleotides: 4. Germline loops: CDR1 SGHRS, CDR2 YFSETQ.

This chain links TRBV30 with TRBJ1-5; D possibly corresponds to TRBD1 (5 bases). With 2 bases removed from V and 4 bases from J, the gap between germline ends came to 12 bases. Germline assignment: CDR1 GTSNPN and CDR2 SVGIG (reference sequence). The CDR3 runs 14 residues. CDR3 protein: CAWSLGTLNQPQHF. The CDR3 nucleotides are TGTGCCTGGAGTCTTGGGACCTTAAATCAGCCCCAGCATTTT.

CDR3 residues: CASSLSGNYGYTF. The CDR3 bases are TGTGCCAGCAGTTTATCAGGGAACTATGGCTACACCTTC. This chain links TRBV27 with TRBJ1-2; D is ambiguous. Trimming cost V 0 bases and J 2 bases, with 4 bases left between them. Per the germline V gene, CDR1 is MNHEY and CDR2 is SMNVEV (reference sequence). The CDR3 contains 13 residues.

The chain joins TRBV15 to TRBJ1-5, with 8 bases that match TRBD1. CDR1 and CDR2 (germline): LNHNV, YYDKDF (reference sequence). V dropped 0 bases and J dropped 3; count of bases not matched to a gene: 10. The CDR3 totals 18 residues. The CDR3 spells CATSRDSPRTGTNQPQHF. CDR3 sequence (DNA): TGTGCCACCAGCAGAGATTCCCCCAGGACAGGGACCAATCAGCCCCAGCATTTT.

The V and J genes are TRBV18 and TRBJ1-1, with a tentative D call TRBD1 (6 bases). Per germline, CDR1 KGHSH and CDR2 LQKENI. The V and J ends lost 1 base and 5 bases respectively, with 20 bases between them. This CDR3 spans 17 amino acids. For the CDR3, the DNA is TGTGCCAGCTCACCACGCCTGGGGGGGGCTGGAGGTACTGAAGCTTTCTTT. The encoded protein is CASSPRLGGAGGTEAFF.

This clone was found a few times. The chain is built from TRBV3-1 (or the pseudogene TRBV3-2) and TRBJ2-7; possible D gene TRBD1, 7 bases. Looked up from germline, CDR1 is LGHDT and CDR2 is YNNKEL (reference sequence). This CDR3 spans 12 amino acids. V lost 4 bases and J lost 7, with 11 bases in between. The CDR3 here is CASSPQGGEQYF. DNA for the CDR3: TGTGCCAGCAGCCCCCAGGGGGGTGAGCAGTACTTC.

The chain combines TRBV6-5 with TRBJ1-3; unclear D gene. The CDR3 extends over 16 amino acids. Trimming shortened V by 2 bases and J by 0 bases, and 11 bases separated the two germline ends. Germline V gives CDR1 MNHEY, CDR2 SVGAGI. The CDR3 reads CASSYAPPSSGNTIYF. The CDR3 bases are TGTGCCAGCAGTTACGCGCCGCCAAGCTCTGGAAACACCATATATTTT.